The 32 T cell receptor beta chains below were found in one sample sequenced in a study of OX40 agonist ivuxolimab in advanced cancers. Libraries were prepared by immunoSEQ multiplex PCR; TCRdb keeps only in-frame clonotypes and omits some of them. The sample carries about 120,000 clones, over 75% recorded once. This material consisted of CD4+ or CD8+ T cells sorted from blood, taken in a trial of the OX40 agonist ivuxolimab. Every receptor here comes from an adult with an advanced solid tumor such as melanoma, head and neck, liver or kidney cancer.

CDR3 coding DNA: TGTGCCAGCATAATTGGGGGGGGGTCCCCGTTCTCTGGAAACACCATATATTTT. This gives the protein CASIIGGGSPFSGNTIYF. The chain links TRBV28 to TRBJ1-3, with D possibly TRBD1 on 5 matching bases. CDR3 length: 18 residues. The germline V gene encodes CDR1 MDHEN and CDR2 SYDVKM. V was shortened by 7 bases and J by 0 bases, with 22 bases between the two germline ends.

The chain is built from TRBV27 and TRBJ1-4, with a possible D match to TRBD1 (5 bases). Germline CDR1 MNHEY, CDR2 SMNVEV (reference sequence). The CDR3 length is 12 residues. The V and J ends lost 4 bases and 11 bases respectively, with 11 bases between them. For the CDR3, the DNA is TGTGCCAGCAGTTCCTTTGAGGGGAAACTGTTTTTT. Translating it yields CASSSFEGKLFF.

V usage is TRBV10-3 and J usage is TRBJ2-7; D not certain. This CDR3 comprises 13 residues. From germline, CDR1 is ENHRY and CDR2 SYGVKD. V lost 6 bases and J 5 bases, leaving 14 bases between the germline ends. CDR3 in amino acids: CAISKGIYDEQYF. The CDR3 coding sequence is TGTGCCATCAGCAAAGGGATATACGACGAGCAGTACTTC.

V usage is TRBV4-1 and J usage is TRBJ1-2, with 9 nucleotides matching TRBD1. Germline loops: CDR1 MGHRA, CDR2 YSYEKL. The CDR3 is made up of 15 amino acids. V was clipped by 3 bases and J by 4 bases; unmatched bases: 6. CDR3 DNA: TGCGCCAGCAGCCAGACAGGGGGTGGGACCTATGGCTACACCTTC. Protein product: CASSQTGGGTYGYTF.

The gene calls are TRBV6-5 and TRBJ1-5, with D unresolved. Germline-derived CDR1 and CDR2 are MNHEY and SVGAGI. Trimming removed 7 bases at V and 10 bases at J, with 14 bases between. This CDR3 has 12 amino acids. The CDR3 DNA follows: TGTGCCAGCACGCAGCCCAATCTACCCCAGCATTTT. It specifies CASTQPNLPQHF.

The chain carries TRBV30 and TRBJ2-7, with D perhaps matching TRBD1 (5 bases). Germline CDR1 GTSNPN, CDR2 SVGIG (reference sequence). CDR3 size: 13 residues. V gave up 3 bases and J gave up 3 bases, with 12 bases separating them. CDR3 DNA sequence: TGTGCCTGGAGAGTCAAGGGGAACTACGAGCAGTACTTC. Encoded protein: CAWRVKGNYEQYF.

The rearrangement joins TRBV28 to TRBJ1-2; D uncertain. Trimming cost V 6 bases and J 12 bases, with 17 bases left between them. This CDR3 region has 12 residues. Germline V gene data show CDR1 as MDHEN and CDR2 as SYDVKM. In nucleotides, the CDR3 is TGTGCCAGCAGGGAAAGGATGGCAGCGAACACCTTC. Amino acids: CASRERMAANTF.

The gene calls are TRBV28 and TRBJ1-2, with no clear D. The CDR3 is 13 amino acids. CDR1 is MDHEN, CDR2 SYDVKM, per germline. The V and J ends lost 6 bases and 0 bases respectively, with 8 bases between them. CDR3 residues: CASRDGTNYGYTF. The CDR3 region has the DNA TGTGCCAGCAGAGACGGAACTAACTATGGCTACACCTTC.

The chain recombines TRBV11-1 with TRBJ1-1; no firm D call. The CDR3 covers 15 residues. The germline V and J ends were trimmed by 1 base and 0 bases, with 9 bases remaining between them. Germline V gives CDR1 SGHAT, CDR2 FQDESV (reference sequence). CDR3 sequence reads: CASSLGIGMNTEAFF. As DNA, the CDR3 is TGTGCCAGCAGCTTAGGAATTGGGATGAACACTGAAGCTTTCTTT.

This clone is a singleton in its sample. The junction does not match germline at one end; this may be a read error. DNA for the CDR3: TGTGCCAGCGGGAAAGGACAGGGAGGCTTTGGGAACTTC. This encodes CASGKGQGGFGNF. The J gene is TRBJ1-2, the V gene TRBV28; TRBD1 agrees at 8 bases. CDR3 length: 13 amino acids. Germline V gene lookup returns CDR1 MDHEN and CDR2 SYDVKM.

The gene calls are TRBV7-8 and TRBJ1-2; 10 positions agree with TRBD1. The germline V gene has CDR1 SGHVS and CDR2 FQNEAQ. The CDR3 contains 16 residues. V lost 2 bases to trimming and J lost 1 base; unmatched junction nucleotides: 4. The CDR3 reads CASSLYRDRGNYGYTF. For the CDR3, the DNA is TGTGCCAGCAGCTTATACAGGGACAGGGGTAACTATGGCTACACCTTC.

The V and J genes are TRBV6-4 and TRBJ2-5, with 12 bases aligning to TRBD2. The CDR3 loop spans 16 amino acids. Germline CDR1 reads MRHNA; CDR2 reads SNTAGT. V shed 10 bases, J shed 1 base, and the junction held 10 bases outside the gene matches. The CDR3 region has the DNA TGTGCCATCCCGACTAGCGGGGGCGCCCCCCAAGAGACCCAGTACTTC. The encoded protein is CAIPTSGGAPQETQYF.

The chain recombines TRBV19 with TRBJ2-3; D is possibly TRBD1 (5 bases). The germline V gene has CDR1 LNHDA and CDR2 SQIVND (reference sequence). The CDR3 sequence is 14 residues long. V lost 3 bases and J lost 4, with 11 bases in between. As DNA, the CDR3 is TGTGCCAGTAGTATCGGACAAGGGCCAGATACGCAGTATTTT. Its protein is CASSIGQGPDTQYF.

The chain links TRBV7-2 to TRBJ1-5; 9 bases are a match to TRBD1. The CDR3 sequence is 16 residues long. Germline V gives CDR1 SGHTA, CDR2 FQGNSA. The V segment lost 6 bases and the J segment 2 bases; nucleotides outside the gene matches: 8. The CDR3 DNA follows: TGTGCCAGCAGAATAACAGGGGGCGGGGGCAATCAGCCCCAGCATTTT. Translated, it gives CASRITGGGGNQPQHF.

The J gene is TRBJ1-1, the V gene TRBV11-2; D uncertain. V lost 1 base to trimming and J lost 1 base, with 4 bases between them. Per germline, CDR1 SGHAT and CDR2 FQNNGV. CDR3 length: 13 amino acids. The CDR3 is CASSLGENTEAFF. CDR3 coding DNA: TGTGCCAGCAGCTTAGGAGAGAACACTGAAGCTTTCTTT.

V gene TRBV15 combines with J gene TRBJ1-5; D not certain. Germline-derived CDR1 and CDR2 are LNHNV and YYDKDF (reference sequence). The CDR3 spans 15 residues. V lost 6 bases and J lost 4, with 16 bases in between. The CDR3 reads CATSSGIQANQPQHF. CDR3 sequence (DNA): TGTGCCACCAGTTCCGGGATCCAAGCGAATCAGCCCCAGCATTTT.

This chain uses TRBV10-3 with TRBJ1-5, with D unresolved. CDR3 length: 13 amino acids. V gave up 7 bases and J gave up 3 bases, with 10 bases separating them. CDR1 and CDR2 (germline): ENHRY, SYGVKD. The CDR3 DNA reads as TGTGCCATCAATATGGACTACAATCAGCCCCAGCATTTT. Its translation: CAINMDYNQPQHF.

CDR3 in DNA: TGTGCCAGCAGCGTAGGCTCAGCCTCTGGGGCCAACGTCCTGACTTTC. Translated: CASSVGSASGANVLTF. The rearrangement joins TRBV9 to TRBJ2-6; D unresolved. Trimming pared 0 bases from V and 0 bases from J, leaving 7 bases between. The germline V gene has CDR1 SGDLS and CDR2 YYNGEE. The CDR3 covers 16 residues.

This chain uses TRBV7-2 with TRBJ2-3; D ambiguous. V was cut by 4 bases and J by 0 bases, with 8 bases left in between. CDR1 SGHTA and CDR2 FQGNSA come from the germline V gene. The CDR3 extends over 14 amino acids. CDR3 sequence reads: CASSSLSSTDTQYF. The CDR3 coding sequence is TGTGCCAGCAGCTCCTTGAGTAGCACAGATACGCAGTATTTT.

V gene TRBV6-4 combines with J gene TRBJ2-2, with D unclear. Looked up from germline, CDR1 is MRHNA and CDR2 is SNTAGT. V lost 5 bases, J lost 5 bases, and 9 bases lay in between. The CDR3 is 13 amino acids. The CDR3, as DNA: TGTGCCAGCAGTAGCATGGGGACCGGGGAGCTGTTTTTT. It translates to CASSSMGTGELFF.

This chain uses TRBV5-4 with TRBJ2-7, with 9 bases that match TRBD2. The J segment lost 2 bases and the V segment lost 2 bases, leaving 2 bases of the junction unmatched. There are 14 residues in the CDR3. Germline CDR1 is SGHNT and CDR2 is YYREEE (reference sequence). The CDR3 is CASSFSSGTYEQYF. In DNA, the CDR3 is TGTGCCAGCAGCTTCTCTAGCGGGACCTACGAGCAGTACTTC.

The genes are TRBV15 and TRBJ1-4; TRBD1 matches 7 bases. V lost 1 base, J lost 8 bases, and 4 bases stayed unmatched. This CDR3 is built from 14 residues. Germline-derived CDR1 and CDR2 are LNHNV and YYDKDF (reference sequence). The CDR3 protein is CATSRGQGGEKLFF. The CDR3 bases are TGTGCCACCAGCAGAGGACAGGGTGGGGAAAAACTGTTTTTT.

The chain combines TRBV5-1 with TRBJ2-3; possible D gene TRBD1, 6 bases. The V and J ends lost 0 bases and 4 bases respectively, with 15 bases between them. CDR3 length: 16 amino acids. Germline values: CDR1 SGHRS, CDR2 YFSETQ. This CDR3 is CASSLVGGAAADTQYF. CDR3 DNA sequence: TGCGCCAGCAGCTTGGTTGGGGGCGCGGCTGCAGATACGCAGTATTTT.

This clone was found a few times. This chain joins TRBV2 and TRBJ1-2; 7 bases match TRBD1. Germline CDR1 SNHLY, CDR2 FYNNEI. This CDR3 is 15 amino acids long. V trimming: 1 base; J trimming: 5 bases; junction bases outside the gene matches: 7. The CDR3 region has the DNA TGTGCCAGCAGTGAAGGGGCACAGGGGAGGTATGGCTACACCTTC. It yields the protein CASSEGAQGRYGYTF. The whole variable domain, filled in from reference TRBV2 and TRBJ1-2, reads EPEVTQTPSHQVTQMGQEVILRCVPISNHLYFYWYRQILGQKVEFLVSFYNNEISEKSEIFDDQFSVERPDGSNFTLKIRSTKLEDSAMYFCASSEGAQGRYGYTFGSGTRLTVV.

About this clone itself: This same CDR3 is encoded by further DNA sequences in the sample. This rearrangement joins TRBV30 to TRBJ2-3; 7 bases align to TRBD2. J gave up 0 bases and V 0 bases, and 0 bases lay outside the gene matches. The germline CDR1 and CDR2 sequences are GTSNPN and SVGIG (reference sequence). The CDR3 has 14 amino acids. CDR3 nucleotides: TGTGCCTGGAGTGTGGGGGGGAGCACAGATACGCAGTATTTT. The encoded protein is CAWSVGGSTDTQYF.

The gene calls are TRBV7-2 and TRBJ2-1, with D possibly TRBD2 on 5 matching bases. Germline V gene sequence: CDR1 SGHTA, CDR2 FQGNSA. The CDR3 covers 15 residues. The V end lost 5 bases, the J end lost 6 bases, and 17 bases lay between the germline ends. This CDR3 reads CASSAQEGLVNEQFF. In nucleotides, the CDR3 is TGTGCCAGCAGCGCCCAAGAGGGTTTGGTCAATGAGCAGTTCTTC.

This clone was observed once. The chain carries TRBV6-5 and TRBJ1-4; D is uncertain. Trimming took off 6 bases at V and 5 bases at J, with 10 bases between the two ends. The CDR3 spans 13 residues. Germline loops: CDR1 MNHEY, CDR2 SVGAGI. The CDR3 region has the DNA TGTGCCAGCAGCCGTACAGAGAATGAAAAACTGTTTTTT. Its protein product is CASSRTENEKLFF.

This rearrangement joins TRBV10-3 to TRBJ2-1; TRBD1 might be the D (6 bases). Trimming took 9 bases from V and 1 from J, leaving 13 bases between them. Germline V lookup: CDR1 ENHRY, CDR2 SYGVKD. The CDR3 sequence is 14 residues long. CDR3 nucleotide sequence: TGTGCCATGGGTGGGCAGGGGTCCTACAATGAGCAGTTCTTC. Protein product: CAMGGQGSYNEQFF.

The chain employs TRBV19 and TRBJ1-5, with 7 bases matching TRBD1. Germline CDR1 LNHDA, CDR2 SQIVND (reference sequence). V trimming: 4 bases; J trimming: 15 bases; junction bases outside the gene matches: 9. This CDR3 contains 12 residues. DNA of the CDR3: TGTGCCAGTAGTAGCCAAGGGGGCCGCGGGCATTTT. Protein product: CASSSQGGRGHF.

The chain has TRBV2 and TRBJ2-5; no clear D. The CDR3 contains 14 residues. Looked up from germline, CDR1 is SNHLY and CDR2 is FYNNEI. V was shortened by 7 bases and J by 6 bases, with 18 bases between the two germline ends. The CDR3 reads CASNFGSPSKTQYF. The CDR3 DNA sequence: TGTGCCAGCAATTTCGGCAGTCCTTCGAAGACCCAGTACTTC.

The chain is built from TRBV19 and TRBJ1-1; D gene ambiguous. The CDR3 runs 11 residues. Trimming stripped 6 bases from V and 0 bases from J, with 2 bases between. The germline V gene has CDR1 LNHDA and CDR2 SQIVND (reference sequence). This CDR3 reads CASRLNTEAFF. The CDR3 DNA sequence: TGTGCCAGTAGGCTGAACACTGAAGCTTTCTTT.

The CDR3 bases are TGTGCCAGCAGTTTATCGGGACAGGGGGCACCTACGTATGGCTACACCTTC. It specifies CASSLSGQGAPTYGYTF. The rearrangement links TRBV28 to TRBJ1-2; 12 nucleotides line up with TRBD1. Germline loops: CDR1 MDHEN, CDR2 SYDVKM. The CDR3 totals 17 residues. Trimming at V came to 1 base and at J to 5 bases, leaving 8 bases not matched to a gene.